Below, one TCR beta chain is given with its context. The data originate from a study of T cell changes during pregnancy in multiple sclerosis. Repertoires were generated with immunoSEQ multiplex PCR, while TCRdb's copy carries only in-frame clones and drops some. The table includes fewer than 140,000 clones, around 90% detected once. The CDR3 totals 14 residues. The germline CDR1 and CDR2 sequences are MDHEN and SYDVKM. Unmatched junction bases numbered 5, after V lost 6 bases and J lost 2 bases. The J gene is TRBJ2-7, the V gene TRBV28; 9 bases fit TRBD2. The sample here was peripheral blood, taken before pregnancy. This TCR came from a female donor with multiple sclerosis, enrolled in a pregnancy study. The CDR3 coding sequence is TGTGCCAGCAGGCTAGCGGGGACTACCTACGAGCAGTACTTC. It encodes CASRLAGTTYEQYF.